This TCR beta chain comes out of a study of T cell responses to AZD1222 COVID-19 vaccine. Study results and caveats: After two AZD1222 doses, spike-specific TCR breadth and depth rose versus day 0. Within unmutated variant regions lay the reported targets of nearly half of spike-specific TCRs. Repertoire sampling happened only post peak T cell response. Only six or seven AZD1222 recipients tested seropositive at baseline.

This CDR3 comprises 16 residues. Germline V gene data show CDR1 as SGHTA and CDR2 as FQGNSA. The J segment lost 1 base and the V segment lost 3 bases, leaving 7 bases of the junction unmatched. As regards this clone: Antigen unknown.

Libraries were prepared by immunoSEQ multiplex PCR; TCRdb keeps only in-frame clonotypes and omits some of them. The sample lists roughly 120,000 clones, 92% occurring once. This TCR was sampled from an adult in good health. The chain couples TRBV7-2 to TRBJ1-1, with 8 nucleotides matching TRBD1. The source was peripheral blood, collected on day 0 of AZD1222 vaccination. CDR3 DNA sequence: TGTGCCAGCAGCTTTAGACCCGGGACAGGGAACACTGAAGCTTTCTTT. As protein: CASSFRPGTGNTEAFF. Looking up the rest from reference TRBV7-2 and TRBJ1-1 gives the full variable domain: GAGVSQSPSNKVTEKGKDVELRCDPISGHTALYWYRQSLGQGLEFLIYFQGNSAPDKSGLPSDRFSAERTGGSVSTLTIQRTQQEDSAVYLCASSFRPGTGNTEAFFGQGTRLTVV.